The 10 T cell receptor beta chains in this list originate from one sample, sequenced in a study of blood T cell repertoires in COVID-19. TCRdb keeps only in-frame clones here, not all; method: immunoSEQ multiplex PCR. The table has under 300,000 clones, approximately 85% seen once; the top ten hold less than 4.5%. Sequenced: peripheral blood. The receptors shown here come from a man aged 45-65 years with acute or convalescent COVID-19.

CDR3 protein: CASSVDSGQLHFSGNTIYF. The CDR3 DNA sequence: TGTGCCAGCAGCGTAGACTCGGGACAGCTCCATTTTTCTGGAAACACCATATATTTT. The chain links TRBV9 to TRBJ1-3; TRBD1 agrees at 7 bases. CDR1 is SGDLS, CDR2 YYNGEE, per germline. The CDR3 sequence is 19 residues long. The trim removed 0 bases at V and 1 base at J, leaving 13 bases unmatched.

The V and J genes are TRBV6-5 and TRBJ1-3; D ambiguous. Trimming left V 7 bases short and J 0 bases short, with 4 bases between. CDR3 length equals 12 residues. Germline V gene sequence: CDR1 MNHEY, CDR2 SVGAGI. Here the CDR3 reads CASTSSGNTIYF. The CDR3, as DNA: TGTGCCAGCACCTCCTCTGGAAACACCATATATTTT.

The sample holds one count of this clone. The chain combines TRBV28 with TRBJ2-7; unclear D gene. The CDR3 sequence is 10 residues long. Germline V lookup: CDR1 MDHEN, CDR2 SYDVKM. Trimming shortened V by 3 bases and J by 5 bases, and 2 bases separated the two germline ends. The CDR3 is CASSFNEQYF. The CDR3 bases are TGTGCCAGCAGTTTCAACGAGCAGTACTTC.

J is TRBJ1-5 and V is TRBV14, with TRBD1 as a possible D gene (5 bases). This CDR3 is 15 amino acids long. CDR1 and CDR2 (germline): SGHDN, FVKESK. V was pared by 3 bases and J by 1 base, with 10 bases between. The chain's CDR3 is CASSHPRGSNQPQHF. Here the CDR3 DNA reads TGTGCCAGCAGCCATCCCCGGGGGAGCAATCAGCCCCAGCATTTT.

The rearrangement links TRBV19 to TRBJ1-1, with TRBD1 identical over 8 bases. In germline, CDR1 is LNHDA, CDR2 SQIVND (reference sequence). V shed 6 bases, J shed 6 bases, and the junction held 3 bases outside the gene matches. CDR3 length: 12 residues. CDR3 bases: TGTGCCAGTAGGGCAGGGGGCCCTGAAGCTTTCTTT. It is translated as CASRAGGPEAFF.

This clone has a handful of counts. This chain links TRBV6-5 with TRBJ1-6; D is possibly TRBD1 (6 bases). The CDR3 sequence is 15 residues long. The germline V gene has CDR1 MNHEY and CDR2 SVGAGI. Trimming cost V 2 bases and J 7 bases, with 12 bases left between them. The CDR3: CASSYGNRENSPLHF. The DNA of the CDR3 is TGTGCCAGCAGTTACGGTAACAGGGAAAATTCACCCCTCCACTTT.

This clone has just one count. J is TRBJ1-2 and V is TRBV5-1; D is undetermined. V lost 0 bases and J lost 5, with 8 bases in between. Germline-derived CDR1 and CDR2 are SGHRS and YFSETQ. The CDR3 runs to 13 residues. The CDR3: CASSLAGEYGYTF. In nucleotides, the CDR3 is TGCGCCAGCAGCTTGGCCGGGGAGTATGGCTACACCTTC.

This chain links TRBV6-5 with TRBJ1-1; TRBD1 matches 7 bases. Looked up from germline, CDR1 is MNHEY and CDR2 is SVGAGI. Germline trimming cut 4 bases from V and 5 bases from J; bases unmatched to any gene: 10. This CDR3 contains 15 residues. The CDR3 region has the DNA TGTGCCAGCAGTTTAACAGGGGCAAGTAAGACTGAAGCTTTCTTT. Encoded protein: CASSLTGASKTEAFF.

This clone was seen only once. This sequence joins TRBV5-5 and TRBJ2-1; 7 nucleotides match TRBD2. This CDR3 region has 14 residues. The germline gives CDR1 SGHKS, CDR2 YYEKEE (reference sequence). After removal of 4 bases from V and 8 bases from J, the junction contained 9 bases not matched to a gene. The CDR3 loop is CASSARLAADEQFF. The CDR3 nucleotides read TGTGCCAGCAGCGCCAGGCTAGCGGCCGATGAGCAGTTCTTC.

This clone appeared many times. The chain has TRBV2 and TRBJ2-3, with 7 bases matching TRBD2. The CDR3 totals 15 residues. The germline gives CDR1 SNHLY, CDR2 FYNNEI. The junction had 5 bases not matched to a gene; V was cut back by 4 bases and J by 1 base. The CDR3: CASSVASGRTDTQYF. The CDR3 DNA sequence: TGTGCCAGCAGTGTTGCTAGCGGTCGCACAGATACGCAGTATTTT.